This T cell receptor (beta chain) was sequenced for a study of breast tumors, draining lymph nodes, adjacent tissues. TCRdb ran MiXCR on the multiplex PCR reads and lists one entry per CDR3 protein. The data hold about 200,000 distinct CDR3 sequences, with 34% observed a single time. This clonotype was seen ten or more times. Trimming cost V 2 bases and J 0 bases, with 9 bases left between them. The CDR3 is made up of 15 amino acids. Germline V gene data show CDR1 as SGDLS and CDR2 as YYNGEE. Axillary draining lymph nodes of breast cancer patients supplied the node samples. The material sequenced was axillary lymph node tissue. The V gene is TRBV9, the J gene TRBJ2-1, with D uncertain. This receptor was taken from a female donor with breast cancer. Some clones in this sample may be carry-over from other donors' samples. As DNA, the CDR3 is TGTGCCAGCAGCGTCCAACCGAACTCCTACAATGAGCAGTTCTTC. Translating gives CASSVQPNSYNEQFF.